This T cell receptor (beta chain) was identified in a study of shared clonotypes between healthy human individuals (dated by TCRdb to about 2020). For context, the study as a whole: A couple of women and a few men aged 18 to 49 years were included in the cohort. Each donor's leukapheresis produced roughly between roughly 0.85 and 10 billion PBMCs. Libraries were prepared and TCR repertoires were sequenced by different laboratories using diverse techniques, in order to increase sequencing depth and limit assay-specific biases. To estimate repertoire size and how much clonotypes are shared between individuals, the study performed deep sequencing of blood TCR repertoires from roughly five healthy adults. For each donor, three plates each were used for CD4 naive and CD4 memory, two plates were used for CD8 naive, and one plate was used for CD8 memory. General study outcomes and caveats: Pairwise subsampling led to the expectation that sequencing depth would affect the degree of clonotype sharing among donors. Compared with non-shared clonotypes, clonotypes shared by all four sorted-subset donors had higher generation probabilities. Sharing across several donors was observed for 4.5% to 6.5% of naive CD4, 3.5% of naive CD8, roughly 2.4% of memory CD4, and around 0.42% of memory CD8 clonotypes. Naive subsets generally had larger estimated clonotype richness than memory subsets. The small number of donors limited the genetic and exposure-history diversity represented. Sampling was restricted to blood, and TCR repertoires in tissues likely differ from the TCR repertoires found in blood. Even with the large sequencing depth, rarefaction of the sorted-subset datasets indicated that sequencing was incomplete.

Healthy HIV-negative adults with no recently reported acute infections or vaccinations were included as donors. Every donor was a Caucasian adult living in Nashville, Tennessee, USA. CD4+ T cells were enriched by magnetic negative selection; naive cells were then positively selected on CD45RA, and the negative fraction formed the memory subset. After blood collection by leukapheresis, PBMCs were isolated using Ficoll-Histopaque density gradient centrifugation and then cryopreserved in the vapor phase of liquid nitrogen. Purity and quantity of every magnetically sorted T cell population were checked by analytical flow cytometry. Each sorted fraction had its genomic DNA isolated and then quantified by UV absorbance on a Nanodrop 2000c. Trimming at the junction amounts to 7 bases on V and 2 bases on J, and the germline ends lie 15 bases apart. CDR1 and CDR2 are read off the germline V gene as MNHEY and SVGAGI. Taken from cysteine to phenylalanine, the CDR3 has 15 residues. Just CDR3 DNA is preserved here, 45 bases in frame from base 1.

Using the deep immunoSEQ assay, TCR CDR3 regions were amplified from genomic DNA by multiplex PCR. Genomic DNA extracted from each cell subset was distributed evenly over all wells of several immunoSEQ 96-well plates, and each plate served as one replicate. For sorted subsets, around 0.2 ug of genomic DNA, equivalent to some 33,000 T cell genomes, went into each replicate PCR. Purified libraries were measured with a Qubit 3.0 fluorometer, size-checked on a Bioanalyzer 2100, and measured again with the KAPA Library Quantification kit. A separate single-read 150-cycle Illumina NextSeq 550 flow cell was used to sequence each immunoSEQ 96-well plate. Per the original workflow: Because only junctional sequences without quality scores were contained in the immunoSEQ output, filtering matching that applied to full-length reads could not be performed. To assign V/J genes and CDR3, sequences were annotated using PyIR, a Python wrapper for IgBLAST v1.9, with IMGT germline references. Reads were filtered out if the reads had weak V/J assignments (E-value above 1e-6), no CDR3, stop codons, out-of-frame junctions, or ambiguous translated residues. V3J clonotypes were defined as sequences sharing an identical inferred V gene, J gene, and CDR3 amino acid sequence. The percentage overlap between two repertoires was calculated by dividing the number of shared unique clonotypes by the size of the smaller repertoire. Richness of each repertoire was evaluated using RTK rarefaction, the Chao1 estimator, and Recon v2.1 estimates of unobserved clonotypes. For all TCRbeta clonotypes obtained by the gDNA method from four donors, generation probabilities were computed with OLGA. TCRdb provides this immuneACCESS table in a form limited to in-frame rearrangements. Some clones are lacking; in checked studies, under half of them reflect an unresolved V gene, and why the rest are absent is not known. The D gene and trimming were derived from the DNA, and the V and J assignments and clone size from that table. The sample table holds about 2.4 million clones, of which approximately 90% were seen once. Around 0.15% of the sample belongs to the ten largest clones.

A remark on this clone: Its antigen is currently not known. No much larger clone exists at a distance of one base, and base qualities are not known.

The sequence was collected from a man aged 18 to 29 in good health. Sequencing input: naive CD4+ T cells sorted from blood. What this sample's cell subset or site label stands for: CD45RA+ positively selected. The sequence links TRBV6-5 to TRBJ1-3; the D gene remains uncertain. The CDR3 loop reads CASTRGLRTGNTIYF. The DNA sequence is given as TGTGCCAGCACTCGAGGTTTACGGACTGGAAACACCATATATTTT.